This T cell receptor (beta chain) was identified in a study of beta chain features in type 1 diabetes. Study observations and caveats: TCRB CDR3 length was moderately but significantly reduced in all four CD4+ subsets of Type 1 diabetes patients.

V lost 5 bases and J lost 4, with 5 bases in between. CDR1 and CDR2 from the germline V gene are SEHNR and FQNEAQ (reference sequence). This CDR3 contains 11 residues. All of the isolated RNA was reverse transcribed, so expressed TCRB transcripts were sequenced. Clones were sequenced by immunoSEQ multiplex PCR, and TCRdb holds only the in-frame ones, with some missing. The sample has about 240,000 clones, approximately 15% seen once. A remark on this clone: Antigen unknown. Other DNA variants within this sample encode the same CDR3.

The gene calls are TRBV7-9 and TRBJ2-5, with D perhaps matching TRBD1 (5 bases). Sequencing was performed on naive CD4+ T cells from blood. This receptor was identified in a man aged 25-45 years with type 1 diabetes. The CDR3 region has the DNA TGTGCCAGCAGCGGGGCAGAGACCCAGTACTTC. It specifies CASSGAETQYF.